Shown below are 13 T cell receptor beta chains from a single sample sequenced in a study of blood T cell repertoires in COVID-19. Libraries were prepared by immunoSEQ multiplex PCR; TCRdb keeps only in-frame clonotypes and omits some of them. The repertoire includes nearly 200,000 clones, 86% of them detected once, and more than 0.7% sits in the top ten. The sample comprised peripheral blood. The receptor set was obtained from a woman in her seventies with acute or convalescent COVID-19.

This chain connects TRBV5-4 to TRBJ2-6; possible D gene TRBD1, 5 bases. Looked up from germline, CDR1 is SGHNT and CDR2 is YYREEE (reference sequence). Trimming cost V 0 bases and J 4 bases, with 8 bases left between them. CDR3 length equals 15 residues. CDR3 sequence (DNA): TGTGCCAGCAGCTTGGCAGGGTTAGGGGCCAACGTCCTGACTTTC. It is translated as CASSLAGLGANVLTF.

The count of this clone is one. V usage is TRBV5-1 and J usage is TRBJ2-3; 8 nucleotides line up with TRBD2. Germline assignment: CDR1 SGHRS and CDR2 YFSETQ. The ends lost 4 bases at V and 0 bases at J; junction bases unmatched: 4. The CDR3 spans 15 residues. CDR3 sequence: CASSRIAGSTDTQYF. In DNA, the CDR3 is TGCGCCAGCAGCAGAATAGCGGGAAGCACAGATACGCAGTATTTT.

This chain uses TRBV21-1 with TRBJ2-2; the table's D call of TRBD1 was not tested on the DNA. TRBV21-1 is shown as a pseudogene. This CDR3 has 18 residues. Here the CDR3 DNA reads TGTGCCAGCAGCCCGAGCCCCAGGACAGGGCGGGCCACCGGGGAGCTGTTTTTT. Translated, it gives CASSPSPRTGRATGELFF.

V usage is TRBV19 and J usage is TRBJ1-1; tentatively, D is TRBD1 (5 bases). The V gene's germline CDR1 is LNHDA and CDR2 SQIVND (reference sequence). The V and J ends lost 6 bases and 1 base respectively, with 9 bases between them. This CDR3 comprises 13 residues. The CDR3 reads CASSGQRNTEAFF. In nucleotides, the CDR3 is TGTGCCAGTAGCGGACAAAGGAACACTGAAGCTTTCTTT.

This chain joins TRBV27 and TRBJ2-7; 10 nucleotides agree with TRBD1. With V trimmed by 6 bases and J by 11 bases, 4 bases remained unmatched. CDR1 MNHEY and CDR2 SMNVEV come from the germline V gene (reference sequence). This CDR3 is built from 11 residues. The CDR3 DNA follows: TGTGCCAGCAGGTCCGGGACAGGGGAGTACTTC. This translates into CASRSGTGEYF.

The chain couples TRBV7-2 to TRBJ1-2; possibly TRBD1 for D (6 bases). The CDR3 runs 17 residues. The V end lost 1 base, the J end lost 7 bases, and 22 bases lay between the germline ends. CDR1 and CDR2 (germline): SGHTA, FQGNSA. The CDR3 loop reads CASSLGFPPTGEFGYTF. The CDR3 DNA follows: TGTGCCAGCAGCTTAGGCTTCCCTCCGACAGGTGAATTTGGCTACACCTTC. The variable domain in full, with the rest retrieved from reference TRBV7-2 and TRBJ1-2, is GAGVSQSPSNKVTEKGKDVELRCDPISGHTALYWYRQSLGQGLEFLIYFQGNSAPDKSGLPSDRFSAERTGGSVSTLTIQRTQQEDSAVYLCASSLGFPPTGEFGYTFGSGTRLTVV.

The chain combines TRBV27 with TRBJ1-2, with a possible D match to TRBD1 (6 bases). The CDR3 contains 13 residues. The germline gives CDR1 MNHEY, CDR2 SMNVEV (reference sequence). Trimming took 6 bases from V and 7 from J, leaving 15 bases between them. The CDR3 region has the DNA TGTGCCAGCAGACTAGGGGGATACGGTGGCTACACCTTC. Translation: CASRLGGYGGYTF.

For the CDR3, the DNA is TGTGCCAGCAGCTTAGTTAGGGGTGAAAAACTGTTTTTT. Translated, it gives CASSLVRGEKLFF. The chain links TRBV7-2 to TRBJ1-4; tentatively, D is TRBD1 (5 bases). This CDR3 has 13 residues. Germline V gene data show CDR1 as SGHTA and CDR2 as FQGNSA. The V and J ends lost 1 base and 7 bases respectively, with 7 bases between them. Drawing the rest from reference TRBV7-2 and TRBJ1-4, the complete variable domain is GAGVSQSPSNKVTEKGKDVELRCDPISGHTALYWYRQSLGQGLEFLIYFQGNSAPDKSGLPSDRFSAERTGGSVSTLTIQRTQQEDSAVYLCASSLVRGEKLFFGSGTQLSVL.

This clone turned up a few times. In DNA form, the CDR3 reads TGTGCCAGCTCACTCGACAGGGGTAGGATGACCCAGCATTTT. It yields the protein CASSLDRGRMTQHF. The chain carries TRBV18 and TRBJ1-5, with 8 bases that match TRBD1. J gave up 11 bases and V 4 bases, and 10 bases lay outside the gene matches. The CDR3 totals 14 residues. CDR1 is KGHSH and CDR2 is LQKENI in the germline V gene.

This clone turned up a few times. V usage is TRBV19 and J usage is TRBJ2-7; 7 bases fit TRBD1. The CDR3 covers 13 residues. CDR1 and CDR2 from the germline V gene are LNHDA and SQIVND (reference sequence). V gave up 7 bases and J gave up 1 base; unmatched junction bases: 4. DNA for the CDR3: TGTGCCAGTAAGGGGGCCAAATCCTACGAGCAGTACTTC. This translates into CASKGAKSYEQYF.

The chain is built from TRBV12-3 or TRBV12-4 and TRBJ1-2; D gene ambiguous. This CDR3 is built from 13 residues. V was pared by 3 bases and J by 5 bases, with 10 bases between. CDR3 residues: CASSLPHSYGYTF. The CDR3 nucleotides are TGTGCCAGCAGTTTGCCCCACTCTTATGGCTACACCTTC.

The rearrangement joins TRBV2 to TRBJ1-3, with 7 nucleotides matching TRBD1. From germline, CDR1 is SNHLY and CDR2 FYNNEI. This CDR3 comprises 15 residues. V shed 4 bases and J 2 bases; nucleotides not matched to a gene: 5. This CDR3 is CASSGNRGAGNTIYF. DNA for the CDR3: TGTGCCAGCAGTGGGAACAGGGGAGCTGGAAACACCATATATTTT.

The J gene is TRBJ1-5, the V gene TRBV6-5; D not resolved. This CDR3 is 15 amino acids long. The germline V gene has CDR1 MNHEY and CDR2 SVGAGI. V was cut by 8 bases and J by 1 base, with 15 bases left in between. The CDR3 protein is CASSGVWGSNQPQHF. CDR3 coding DNA: TGTGCCAGCTCCGGGGTTTGGGGAAGCAATCAGCCCCAGCATTTT.